This T cell receptor beta chain appears in the sequencing data of a study of cytomegalovirus exposure and HLA in healthy donors. It was with 60 Vbeta and 13 Jbeta primers that the PCR ran. Produced via immunoSEQ multiplex PCR; TCRdb's table is partial and in-frame only. The sample lists around 300,000 clones; approximately 70% were seen once. The material sequenced was PBMCs. This clonotype was sampled from a female donor in good health and CMV-seronegative.

CDR3 in amino acids: CASTSPGTGGELFF. In nucleotides, the CDR3 is TGTGCCAGTACCTCCCCCGGGACAGGAGGGGAGCTGTTTTTT. The rearrangement uses TRBV19 and TRBJ2-2; 8 bases agree with TRBD1. V was clipped by 7 bases and J by 8 bases; unmatched bases: 9. The V gene's germline CDR1 is LNHDA and CDR2 SQIVND (reference sequence). The CDR3 length is 14 residues.